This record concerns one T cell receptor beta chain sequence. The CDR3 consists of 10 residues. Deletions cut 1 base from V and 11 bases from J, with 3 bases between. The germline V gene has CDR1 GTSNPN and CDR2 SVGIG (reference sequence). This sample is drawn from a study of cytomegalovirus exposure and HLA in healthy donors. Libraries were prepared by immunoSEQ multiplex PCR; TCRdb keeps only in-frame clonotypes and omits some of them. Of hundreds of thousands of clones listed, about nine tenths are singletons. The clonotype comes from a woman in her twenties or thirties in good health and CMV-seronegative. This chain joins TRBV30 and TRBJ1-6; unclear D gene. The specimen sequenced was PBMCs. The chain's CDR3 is CAWSEPPLHF. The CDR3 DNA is TGTGCCTGGAGTGAGCCACCCCTCCACTTT.